What follows are 3 T cell receptor beta chains derived from one specimen sequenced in a study of cytotoxic CD8 clonotypes in ibrutinib-treated CLL. Measured with immunoSEQ multiplex PCR; TCRdb has only the in-frame clones, and not every one. The profile shows roughly 70,000 clones, around nine tenths of them singletons. The specimen comprised PBMCs, sampled after 12 months of ibrutinib treatment. The receptor set was obtained from a human donor with chronic lymphocytic leukemia.

The chain carries TRBV30 and TRBJ2-4, with D unclear. Per germline, CDR1 GTSNPN and CDR2 SVGIG (reference sequence). CDR3 length: 14 amino acids. V lost 1 base to trimming and J lost 8 bases, with 15 bases between them. The CDR3 nucleotides are TGTGCCTGGAGTGACTCCCGATCCTTGGACATTCAGTACTTC. Translated, it gives CAWSDSRSLDIQYF.

This sequence joins TRBV12-1 and TRBJ1-3; the listed D gene, TRBD1, was not tested against the DNA. TRBV12-1 is described as a pseudogene. The CDR3 runs 19 residues. The CDR3, as DNA: TGTGCCAGCAGCCTACGACAGGGGGCAATTCCACCGACTGGAAACACCATATATTTT. Protein product: CASSLRQGAIPPTGNTIYF.

This clone was detected a few times. V gene TRBV19 combines with J gene TRBJ2-5; the D is unclear. Per the germline V gene, CDR1 is LNHDA and CDR2 is SQIVND (reference sequence). V gave up 5 bases and J gave up 8 bases, with 18 bases separating them. The CDR3 loop spans 14 amino acids. CDR3 region: CASSPAGLLSTQYF. DNA of the CDR3: TGTGCCAGTAGTCCCGCAGGCTTATTGTCAACCCAGTACTTC.